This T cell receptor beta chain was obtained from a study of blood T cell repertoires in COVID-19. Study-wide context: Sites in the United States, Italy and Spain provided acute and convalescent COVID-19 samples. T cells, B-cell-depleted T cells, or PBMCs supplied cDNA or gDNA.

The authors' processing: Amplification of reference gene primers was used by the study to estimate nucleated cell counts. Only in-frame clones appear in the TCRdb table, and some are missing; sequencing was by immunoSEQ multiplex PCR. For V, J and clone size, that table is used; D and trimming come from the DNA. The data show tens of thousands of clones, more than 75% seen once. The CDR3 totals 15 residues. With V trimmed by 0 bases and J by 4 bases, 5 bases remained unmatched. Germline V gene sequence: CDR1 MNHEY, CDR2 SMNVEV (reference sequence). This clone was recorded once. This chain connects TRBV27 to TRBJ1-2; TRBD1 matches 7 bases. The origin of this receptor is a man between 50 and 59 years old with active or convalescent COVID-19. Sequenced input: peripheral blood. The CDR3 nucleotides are TGTGCCAGCAGTTTATCCGGGACAGATTTCTATGGCTACACCTTC. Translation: CASSLSGTDFYGYTF.